The 2 T cell receptor beta chains given below trace back to one sample, sequenced in a study of cytomegalovirus exposure and HLA in healthy donors. Both 60 Vbeta primers and 13 Jbeta primers went into the PCR. TCRdb's copy holds only in-frame clones and misses some; the assay was immunoSEQ multiplex PCR. Seen here are roughly 100,000 clones, approximately 80% observed once, and the top ten hold roughly 3.7%. Sequenced input: PBMCs. The origin of the receptors is a man between 60 and 75 years old in good health and CMV-seronegative.

This chain uses TRBV6-5 with TRBJ1-1; D gene unclear. The CDR3 contains 15 residues. Trimming removed 5 bases at V and 2 bases at J, with 15 bases between. Germline V gives CDR1 MNHEY, CDR2 SVGAGI. The CDR3 DNA follows: TGTGCCAGCAGTGGCACAGAGGGAACAAACACTGAAGCTTTCTTT. Its translation is CASSGTEGTNTEAFF.

The chain links TRBV5-1 to TRBJ1-4, with 7 bases aligning to TRBD1. Germline lookup yields CDR1 SGHRS and CDR2 YFSETQ. J lost 7 bases, V lost 2 bases, and 5 bases had no gene match. The CDR3 runs 14 residues. The chain's CDR3 is CASSLQGSGEKLFF. The CDR3 region has the DNA TGCGCCAGCAGCTTACAGGGGTCGGGTGAAAAACTGTTTTTT.